The 3 T cell receptor beta chains presented below share a single source sample, sequenced in a study of blood T cell repertoires in COVID-19. Libraries were prepared by immunoSEQ multiplex PCR; TCRdb keeps only in-frame clonotypes and omits some of them. The table records roughly 180,000 clones, 75% to 90% of them present only once. The sequenced sample was PBMCs or T cells enriched from blood (not recorded which). The receptors stem from a woman aged 55-69 years who had recovered from COVID-19.

V is TRBV18 and J is TRBJ1-2; the match to TRBD1 covers 7 bases. CDR3 length equals 13 residues. Trimming removed 6 bases from V and 4 bases from J; junction bases left unmatched: 5. Germline CDR1 KGHSH, CDR2 LQKENI. The CDR3 DNA sequence: TGTGCCAGCTCCGCGGACAGGCTCTATGGCTACACCTTC. Amino acids: CASSADRLYGYTF. The full variable domain, with the rest looked up from reference TRBV18 and TRBJ1-2, is NAGVMQNPRHLVRRRGQEARLRCSPMKGHSHVYWYRQLPEEGLKFMVYLQKENIIDESGMPKERFSAEFPKEGPSILRIQQVVRGDSAAYFCASSADRLYGYTFGSGTRLTVV.

The J gene is TRBJ2-1, the V gene TRBV29-1; D call uncertain. This CDR3 spans 11 amino acids. Looked up from germline, CDR1 is SQVTM and CDR2 is ANQGSEA. The V end was cut by 5 bases, the J end by 4 bases, with 6 bases between. The CDR3 is CSVSFYNEQFF. CDR3 bases: TGCAGCGTTTCGTTTTACAATGAGCAGTTCTTC.

The gene calls are TRBV24-1 and TRBJ2-2; 11 positions agree with TRBD2. Germline V CDR1 and CDR2: KGHDR, SFDVKD. This CDR3 is 18 amino acids long. J lost 1 base, V lost 1 base, and 4 bases had no gene match. CDR3 DNA: TGTGCCACCAGTGATTTTTCCGGGACTAGCGGGAACACCGGGGAGCTGTTTTTT. Translation: CATSDFSGTSGNTGELFF.